The T cell receptor (beta chain) under discussion was sequenced for a study of post-analysis software for immune sequencing data. Study background: The disease courses covered relapsing-remitting, secondary progressive and progressive-relapsing multiple sclerosis. Findings and caveats of the study: Among four or five TRBV segments more frequent in patients than controls were TRBV5-6, TRBV5-1 and TRBV20-1. F-measure co-clustering was strong for batch-matched samples. Comparison with controls showed significantly lower normalized Chao1 diversity in multiple sclerosis patients.

A note on this clonotype: The antigen is not known.

V was pared by 5 bases and J by 2 bases, with 12 bases of the junction left unmatched. The CDR3 covers 16 residues. CDR1 is SGHTA, CDR2 FQGNSA, per germline. Unique molecular identifiers tagged the TCR beta cDNA libraries. Between about 1 and 11 million T cells gave rise to approximately 520,000 cDNA molecules. TCRdb recomputed calls from the PCR reads with MiXCR, one row per CDR3 protein. This repertoire shows roughly 870,000 distinct CDR3 sequences, 53% found once; its top ten account for about 4.5%. This chain uses TRBV7-2 with TRBJ2-7; 7 bases are a match to TRBD1. The sample taken for sequencing was blood. The clonotype comes from a girl between 10 and 17 years old with multiple sclerosis. CDR3 bases: TGTGCCAGCAGCGCGTCCGGGACAGCCTCCACCTACGAGCAGTACTTC. Amino acids: CASSASGTASTYEQYF.